This T cell receptor beta chain originates from a study of T cell responses to AZD1222 COVID-19 vaccine (dated by TCRdb to about 2021). Notes on the research overall: AZD1222 recipients given second doses at about 4 weeks or at about 12 weeks were pooled, since spike-specific TCR depth and breadth were not found to differ between the two schedules. Trial participants were enrolled by age into 18-55, 56-69 and 70-plus year subgroups, with around 140, 26 and 57 TCR-sequenced participants respectively. TCR sequencing covered roughly 230 trial participants: 200 to 220 given two doses of AZD1222 and around 26 given two doses of MenACWY control vaccine. Results the study describes overall, beyond this receptor: A significant rise in spike-specific TCR breadth and depth was observed after two AZD1222 doses relative to day 0 and relative to MenACWY recipients. The 56-69-year group was small, and its depth increase did not reach significance, likely because of low power. The vaccine-associated CD4 TCRs covered the entire spike protein, and the dominant responses fell in regions 160-218 and 743-854. Reportedly, almost half of the unique spike-specific TCRs recognized epitopes lying outside the regions that are mutated in the B.1.351 and B.1.1.7 variants. Only six AZD1222 recipients were SARS-CoV-2 seropositive at baseline, limiting conclusions about previously exposed vaccinees. Participants were mostly white British, with more females than males. The authors suggested clonal diversity may have been underestimated. No day 14 peak-response samples were available, so repertoires were characterized only after the peak T cell response.

Comments on this clone: Its antigen specificity is not known. It has no much larger one-base neighbor in the sample; base qualities were not kept.

The CDR3 regions of human TCRbeta chains were analyzed by immunosequencing. As for the authors' bioinformatics: Repertoire TCRs were matched against a reference library of SARS-CoV-2-specific TCRs generated with the MIRA antigen-specificity platform. Breadth meant the fraction of unique TCRs that were SARS-CoV-2-associated, whereas depth meant the fraction of total T cells that were SARS-CoV-2-associated. Using the MIRA data, each spike-specific TCR was mapped to the spike region that the TCR reacts to and placed in a CD4 or CD8 class. Log10-transformed breadth and depth values were compared by one-way ANOVA with Sidak's multiple comparisons tests. TCRdb obtained this table from immuneACCESS and retained in-frame rearrangements with V and J assigned. These tables miss some clones; where compared with another copy, unresolved V genes account for less than half of the shortfall, and the remainder is unexplained. V, J and clone size derive from that table, while D and trimming were established from the DNA sequence. The sample table lists about 93,000 clones, approximately 86% of them with a count of one. In total, the top ten clones hold approximately 6% of the sample.

The time point label, as the study defines it: baseline before first vaccination. Vaccinee samples came from UK trials COV001 and COV002, including a single-blind randomized controlled phase 2/3 trial of AZD1222 (ChAdOx1 nCoV-19) in healthy adults. For TCRbeta chain sequencing, PBMC samples were collected from trial participants at day 0 and at day 28 after the second dose. Specimen: peripheral blood, collected on day 0 of AZD1222 vaccination. The TCR sequence derives from an adult in good health.

The nucleotide sequence reads as follows: TGTGCCAGCAGGACAGGGGCCAAAAACATTCAGTACTTC. Translated, it reads CASRTGAKNIQYF. Recombination connected TRBV12-3 or TRBV12-4 to TRBJ2-4; 7 of the junction bases match TRBD1. From its cysteine to its phenylalanine, the CDR3 spans 13 amino acids. The retained sequence is limited to the CDR3, 39 bases, with the frame set at the first base. Compared with germline, V lacks 6 bases and J lacks 1 base; bases without a gene match: 0.